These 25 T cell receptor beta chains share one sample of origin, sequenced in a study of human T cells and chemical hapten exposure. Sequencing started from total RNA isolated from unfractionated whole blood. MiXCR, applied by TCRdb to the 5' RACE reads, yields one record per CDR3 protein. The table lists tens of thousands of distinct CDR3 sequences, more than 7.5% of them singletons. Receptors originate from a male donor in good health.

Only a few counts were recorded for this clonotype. In DNA form, the CDR3 reads TGTGCCAGCAGTCCAGGGGTTCACACCGGGGAGCTGTTTTTT. Translation gives CASSPGVHTGELFF. The V gene is TRBV7-2, the J gene TRBJ2-2, with D perhaps matching TRBD1 (6 bases). Germline-derived CDR1 and CDR2 are SGHTA and FQGNSA. The V end lost 6 bases, the J end lost 3 bases, and 11 bases lay between the germline ends. The CDR3 is made up of 14 amino acids.

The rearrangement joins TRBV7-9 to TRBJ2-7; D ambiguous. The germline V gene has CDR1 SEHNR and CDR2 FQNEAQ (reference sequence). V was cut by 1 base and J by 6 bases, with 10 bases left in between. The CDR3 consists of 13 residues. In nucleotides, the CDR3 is TGTGCCAGCAGCTTAGAGCCGACGAGCGAGCAGTACTTC. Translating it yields CASSLEPTSEQYF. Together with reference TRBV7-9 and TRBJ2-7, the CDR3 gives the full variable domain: DTGVSQNPRHKITKRGQNVTFRCDPISEHNRLYWYRQTLGQGPEFLTYFQNEAQLEKSRLLSDRFSAERPKGSFSTLEIQRTEQGDSAMYLCASSLEPTSEQYFGPGTRLTVT.

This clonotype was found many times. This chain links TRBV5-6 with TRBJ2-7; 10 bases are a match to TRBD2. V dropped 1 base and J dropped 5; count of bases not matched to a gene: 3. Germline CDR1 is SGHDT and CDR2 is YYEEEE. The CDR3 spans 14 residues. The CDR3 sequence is CASSLPSGSNEQYF. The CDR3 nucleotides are TGTGCCAGCAGCTTGCCTAGCGGGAGTAACGAGCAGTACTTC.

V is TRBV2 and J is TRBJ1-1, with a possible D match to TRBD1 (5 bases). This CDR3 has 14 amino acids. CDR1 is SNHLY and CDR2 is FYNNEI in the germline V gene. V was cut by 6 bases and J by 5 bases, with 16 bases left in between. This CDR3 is CASRLGDPPTEAFF. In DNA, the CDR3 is TGTGCCAGCAGGTTAGGGGACCCGCCAACTGAAGCTTTCTTT.

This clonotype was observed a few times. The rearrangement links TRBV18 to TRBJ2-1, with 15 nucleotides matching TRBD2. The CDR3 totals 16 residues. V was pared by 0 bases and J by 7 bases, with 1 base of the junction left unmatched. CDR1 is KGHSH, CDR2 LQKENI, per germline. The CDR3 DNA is TGTGCCAGCTCACCACCCGGACTAGCGGGGGGGAATGAGCAGTTCTTC. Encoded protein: CASSPPGLAGGNEQFF.

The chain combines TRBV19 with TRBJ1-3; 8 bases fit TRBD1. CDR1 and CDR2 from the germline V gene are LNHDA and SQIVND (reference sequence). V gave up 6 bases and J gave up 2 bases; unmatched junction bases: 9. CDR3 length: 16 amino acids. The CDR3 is CASSLTGAPTGNTIYF. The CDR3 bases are TGTGCCAGTAGCCTGACAGGGGCGCCGACTGGAAACACCATATATTTT.

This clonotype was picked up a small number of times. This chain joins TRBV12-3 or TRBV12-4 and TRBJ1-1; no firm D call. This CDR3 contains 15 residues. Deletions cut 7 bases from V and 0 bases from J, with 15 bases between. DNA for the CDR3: TGTGCCAGCACCTCCAGGACGGGGATGAACACTGAAGCTTTCTTT. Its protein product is CASTSRTGMNTEAFF.

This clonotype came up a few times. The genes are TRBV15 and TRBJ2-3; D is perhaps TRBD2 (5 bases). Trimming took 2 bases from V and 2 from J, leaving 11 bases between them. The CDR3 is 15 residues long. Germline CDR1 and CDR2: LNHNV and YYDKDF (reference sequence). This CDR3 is CATSRSRAPTDTQYF. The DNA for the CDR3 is TGTGCCACCAGCAGATCGCGGGCGCCCACAGATACGCAGTATTTT.

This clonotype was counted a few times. This CDR3 reads CASSQRVNYGYTF. CDR3 coding DNA: TGTGCCAGCAGCCAGCGAGTTAACTATGGCTACACCTTC. J is TRBJ1-2 and V is TRBV3-1; no clear D gene. Germline V lookup: CDR1 LGHDT, CDR2 YNNKEL (reference sequence). The V and J ends lost 3 bases and 1 base respectively, with 6 bases between them. This CDR3 has 13 residues.

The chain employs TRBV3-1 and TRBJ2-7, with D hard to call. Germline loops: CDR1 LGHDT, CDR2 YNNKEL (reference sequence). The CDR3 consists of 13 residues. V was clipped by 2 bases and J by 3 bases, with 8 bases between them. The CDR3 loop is CASSQPGGYEQYF. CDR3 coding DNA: TGTGCCAGCAGCCAACCGGGTGGCTACGAGCAGTACTTC.

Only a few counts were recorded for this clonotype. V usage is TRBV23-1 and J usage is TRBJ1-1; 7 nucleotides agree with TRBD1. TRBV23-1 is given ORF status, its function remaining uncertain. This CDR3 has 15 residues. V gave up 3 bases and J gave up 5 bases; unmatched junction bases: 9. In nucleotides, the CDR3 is TGCGCCAGCAGTCATTATCAGGGGGTTCGAACTGAAGCTTTCTTT. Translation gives CASSHYQGVRTEAFF.

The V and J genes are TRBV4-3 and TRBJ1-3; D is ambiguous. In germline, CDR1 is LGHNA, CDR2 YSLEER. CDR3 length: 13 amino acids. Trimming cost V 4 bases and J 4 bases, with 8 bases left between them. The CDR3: CASSLNTGNTIYF. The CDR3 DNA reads TGCGCCAGCAGCCTCAACACGGGAAACACCATATATTTT.

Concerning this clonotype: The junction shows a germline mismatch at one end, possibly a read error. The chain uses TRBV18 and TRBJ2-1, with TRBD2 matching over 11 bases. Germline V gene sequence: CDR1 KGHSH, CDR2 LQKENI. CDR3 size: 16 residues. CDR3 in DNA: TGTGCCAGCTCACCACCGTATAGCGGGAGGGACAATAAGCAGTTCTTC. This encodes CASSPPYSGRDNKQFF.

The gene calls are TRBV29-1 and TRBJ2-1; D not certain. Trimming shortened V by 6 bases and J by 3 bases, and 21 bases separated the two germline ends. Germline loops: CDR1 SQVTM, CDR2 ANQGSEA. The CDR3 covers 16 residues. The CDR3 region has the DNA TGCAGCGTGCCATCACCCGCAGGTAATTACTACAATGAGCAGTTCTTC. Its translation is CSVPSPAGNYYNEQFF.

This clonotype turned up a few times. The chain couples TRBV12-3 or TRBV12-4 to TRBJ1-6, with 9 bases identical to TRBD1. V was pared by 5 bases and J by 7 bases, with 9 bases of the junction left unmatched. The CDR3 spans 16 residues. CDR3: CASSRTGGAPNSPLHF. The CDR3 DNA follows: TGTGCCAGCAGTCGCACAGGGGGCGCCCCCAATTCACCCCTCCACTTT.

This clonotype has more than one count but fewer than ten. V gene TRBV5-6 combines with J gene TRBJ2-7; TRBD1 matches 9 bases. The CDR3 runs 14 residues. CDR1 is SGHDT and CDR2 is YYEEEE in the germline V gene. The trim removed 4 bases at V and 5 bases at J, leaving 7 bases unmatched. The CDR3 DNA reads TGTGCCAGCAGCGAAGGGACAGGGAGGAACGAGCAGTACTTC. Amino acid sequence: CASSEGTGRNEQYF.

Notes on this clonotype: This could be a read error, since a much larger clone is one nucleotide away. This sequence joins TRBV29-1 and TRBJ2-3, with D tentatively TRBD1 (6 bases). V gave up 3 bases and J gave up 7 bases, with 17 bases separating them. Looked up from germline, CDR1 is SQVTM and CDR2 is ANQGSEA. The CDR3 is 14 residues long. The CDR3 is CSVELGRGTYTQYF. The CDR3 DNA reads TGCAGCGTTGAGTTGGGGCGAGGGACATATACGCAGTATTTT.

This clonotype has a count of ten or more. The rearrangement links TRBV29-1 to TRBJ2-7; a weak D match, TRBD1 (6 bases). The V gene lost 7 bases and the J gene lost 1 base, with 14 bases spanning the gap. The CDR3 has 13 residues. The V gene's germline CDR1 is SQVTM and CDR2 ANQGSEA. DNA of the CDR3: TGCAGCGCCGTTGGACAGCATTCCTACGAGCAGTACTTC. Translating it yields CSAVGQHSYEQYF.

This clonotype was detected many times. CDR3 nucleotide sequence: TGTGCCAGCAGTTACTCGGCTAGCAGAAGCACAGATACGCAGTATTTT. Its translation is CASSYSASRSTDTQYF. The chain joins TRBV6-6 to TRBJ2-3; tentatively, D is TRBD2 (5 bases). This CDR3 spans 16 amino acids. Germline CDR1 and CDR2: MNHNY and SVGAGI (reference sequence). The V gene lost 0 bases and the J gene lost 0 bases, with 10 bases spanning the gap.

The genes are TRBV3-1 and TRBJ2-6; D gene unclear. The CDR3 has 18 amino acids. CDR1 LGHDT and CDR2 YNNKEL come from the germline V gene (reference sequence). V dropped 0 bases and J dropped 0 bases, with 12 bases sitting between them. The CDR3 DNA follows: TGTGCCAGCAGCCAAGATGAAGACAAGAGCTCTGGGGCCAACGTCCTGACTTTC. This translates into CASSQDEDKSSGANVLTF. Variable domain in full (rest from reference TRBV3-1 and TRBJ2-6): DTAVSQTPKYLVTQMGNDKSIKCEQNLGHDTMYWYKQDSKKFLKIMFSYNNKELIINETVPNRFSPKSPDKAHLNLHINSLELGDSAVYFCASSQDEDKSSGANVLTFGAGSRLTVL.

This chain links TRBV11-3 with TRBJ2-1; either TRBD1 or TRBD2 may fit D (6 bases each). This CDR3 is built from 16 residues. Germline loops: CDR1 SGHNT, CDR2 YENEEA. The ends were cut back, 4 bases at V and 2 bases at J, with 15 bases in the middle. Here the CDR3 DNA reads TGTGCCAGCAGCTCATTCGGGGGCAGCGCCTACAATGAGCAGTTCTTC. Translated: CASSSFGGSAYNEQFF.

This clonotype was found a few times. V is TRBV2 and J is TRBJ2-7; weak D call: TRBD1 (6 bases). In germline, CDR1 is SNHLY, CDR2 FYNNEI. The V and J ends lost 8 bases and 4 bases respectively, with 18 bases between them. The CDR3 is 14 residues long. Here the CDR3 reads CASSRDNQRYEQYF. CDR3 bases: TGTGCCAGCTCGAGGGACAACCAGAGGTACGAGCAGTACTTC.

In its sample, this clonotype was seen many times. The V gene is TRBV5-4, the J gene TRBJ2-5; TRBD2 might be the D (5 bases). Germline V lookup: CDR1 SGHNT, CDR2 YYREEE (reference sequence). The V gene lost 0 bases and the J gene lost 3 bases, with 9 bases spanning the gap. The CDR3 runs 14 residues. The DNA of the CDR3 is TGTGCCAGCAGCTTGGGAGGGAAAGAAGAGACCCAGTACTTC. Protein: CASSLGGKEETQYF.

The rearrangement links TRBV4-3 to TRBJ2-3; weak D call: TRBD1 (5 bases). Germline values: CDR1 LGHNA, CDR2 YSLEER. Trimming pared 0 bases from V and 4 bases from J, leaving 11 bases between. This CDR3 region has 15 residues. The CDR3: CASSQDRGRPDTQYF. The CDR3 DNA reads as TGCGCCAGCAGCCAAGATAGGGGTCGCCCAGATACGCAGTATTTT.

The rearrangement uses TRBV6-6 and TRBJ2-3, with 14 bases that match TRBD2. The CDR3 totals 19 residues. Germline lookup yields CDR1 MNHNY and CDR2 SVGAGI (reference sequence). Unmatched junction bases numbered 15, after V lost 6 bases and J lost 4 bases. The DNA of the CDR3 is TGTGCCAGCAGATCCACACCCGGGACTAGCGGGAGAGTCGCAGATACGCAGTATTTT. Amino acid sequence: CASRSTPGTSGRVADTQYF.